What follows are 19 T cell receptor beta chains derived from one specimen sequenced in a study of cytomegalovirus exposure and HLA in healthy donors. The PCR made use of 60 Vbeta and 13 Jbeta primers. Here immunoSEQ multiplex PCR was the method, and the copy in TCRdb shows in-frame clones only, minus some. The data show about 130,000 clones, about 81% seen once. Sequencing was done on a sample of PBMCs. These receptors were obtained from a woman aged 25 to 39 in good health and CMV-seronegative.

The chain carries TRBV5-4 and TRBJ1-6, with 10 bases matching TRBD1. The germline V gene has CDR1 SGHNT and CDR2 YYREEE (reference sequence). CDR3 length: 15 residues. V trimming: 4 bases; J trimming: 7 bases; junction bases outside the gene matches: 5. For the CDR3, the DNA is TGTGCCAGCAGCCCCTTGGGACAGGGGAATTCACCCCTCCACTTT. Its translation: CASSPLGQGNSPLHF.

This clone has only a few counts. The J gene is TRBJ1-3, the V gene TRBV7-6; D is possibly TRBD1 (6 bases). This CDR3 has 13 amino acids. Germline loops: CDR1 SGHVS, CDR2 FNYEAQ. The V gene lost 8 bases and the J gene lost 8 bases, with 16 bases spanning the gap. The CDR3 nucleotides are TGTGCCAGCCGAGGGGGTGCGGGGGACACCATATATTTT. Residues: CASRGGAGDTIYF.

Only a few counts were recorded for this clone. The chain couples TRBV2 to TRBJ1-1, with D perhaps TRBD1 (6 bases). This CDR3 comprises 16 residues. Germline CDR1 SNHLY, CDR2 FYNNEI. Trimming stripped 3 bases from V and 1 base from J, with 15 bases between. The CDR3 is CASSDRGGLKNTEAFF. The CDR3 nucleotides are TGTGCCAGCAGTGACAGGGGCGGGCTGAAGAACACTGAAGCTTTCTTT.

The chain is built from TRBV2 and TRBJ2-1; 12 bases map to TRBD2. The CDR3 totals 14 residues. Germline V gene data show CDR1 as SNHLY and CDR2 as FYNNEI. V was clipped by 4 bases and J by 7 bases; unmatched bases: 2. The CDR3 reads CASSGTSGGNEQFF. CDR3 DNA sequence: TGTGCCAGCAGTGGTACTAGCGGGGGGAATGAGCAGTTCTTC. Full variable domain (outside the CDR3, taken from reference TRBV2 and TRBJ2-1): EPEVTQTPSHQVTQMGQEVILRCVPISNHLYFYWYRQILGQKVEFLVSFYNNEISEKSEIFDDQFSVERPDGSNFTLKIRSTKLEDSAMYFCASSGTSGGNEQFFGPGTRLTVL.

This rearrangement joins TRBV30 to TRBJ2-1; 9 bases fit TRBD1. Per germline, CDR1 GTSNPN and CDR2 SVGIG (reference sequence). J was trimmed by 9 bases and V by 4 bases; bases with no gene match: 4. The CDR3 extends over 12 amino acids. The CDR3 reads CAWNRGQGEQFF. CDR3 nucleotides: TGTGCCTGGAACAGGGGGCAGGGTGAGCAGTTCTTC.

The chain couples TRBV19 to TRBJ1-1, with D maybe TRBD1 (5 bases). The CDR3 covers 10 residues. In germline, CDR1 is LNHDA, CDR2 SQIVND (reference sequence). With 7 bases removed from V and 8 bases from J, the gap between germline ends came to 8 bases. CDR3 nucleotides: TGTGCCAGTAAGGGGCGGGAAGCTTTCTTT. Translating it yields CASKGREAFF.

This clone came up once. The J gene is TRBJ2-7, the V gene TRBV12-1; the table assigns TRBD2, which was not confirmed against the DNA. TRBV12-1 is reported as a pseudogene. The CDR3 loop spans 20 amino acids. This chain's CDR3 is CASSPHKSGGAETESYEQYF. The CDR3 DNA follows: TGTGCCAGCAGCCCACACAAGAGCGGAGGTGCGGAGACCGAGAGCTACGAGCAGTACTTC.

In regard to this clone: The junction does not match germline at one end; this may be a read error. This chain joins TRBV6-4 and TRBJ2-4; a weak D match, TRBD2 (5 bases). The CDR3 covers 10 residues. Germline V CDR1 and CDR2: MRHNA, SNTAGT. CDR3 loop: CAGSGNIQYF. In DNA form, the CDR3 reads TGTGCCGGCAGCGGAAACATTCAGTACTTC.

The chain links TRBV28 to TRBJ2-1, with 10 positions matching TRBD2. V lost 4 bases, J lost 4 bases, and 1 base stayed unmatched. This CDR3 comprises 14 residues. Germline assignment: CDR1 MDHEN and CDR2 SYDVKM. CDR3 residues: CASSSSGGYNEQFF. The CDR3 coding sequence is TGTGCCAGCAGTTCTAGCGGGGGATACAATGAGCAGTTCTTC.

The CDR3 nucleotides read TGTGCCAGCAGTTCGTCGACTCCCTCCTACGAGCAGTACTTC. Protein: CASSSSTPSYEQYF. The V call is TRBV6-5, the J call TRBJ2-7; D not certain. CDR1 is MNHEY, CDR2 SVGAGI, per germline. This CDR3 comprises 14 residues. V was trimmed by 4 bases and J by 0 bases, leaving 10 bases between them.

In DNA form, the CDR3 reads TGTGCCAGCAGCTTGGCGGGGGGCGCAAACTATGGCTACACCTTC. It is translated as CASSLAGGANYGYTF. The V gene is TRBV5-6, the J gene TRBJ1-2; tentative D call: TRBD1 (6 bases). The germline V gene encodes CDR1 SGHDT and CDR2 YYEEEE. With 0 bases removed from V and 2 bases from J, the gap between germline ends came to 11 bases. This CDR3 has 15 residues.

A word on this clone: Mismatch with germline at one junction end may stem from a read error. The chain couples TRBV4-2 to TRBJ1-5; tentative D call: TRBD1 (5 bases). This CDR3 is built from 17 residues. The germline CDR1 and CDR2 sequences are LGHNA and YNFKEQ. CDR3 loop: CAGSQDHQGGGNQPQHF. The CDR3 nucleotides read TGTGCCGGCAGCCAAGATCATCAGGGCGGGGGCAATCAGCCCCAGCATTTT.

This clone has only a few counts. The rearrangement joins TRBV10-1 to TRBJ2-3; 8 bases align to TRBD1. This CDR3 is 13 amino acids long. The germline gives CDR1 WNHNN, CDR2 SYGVQD (reference sequence). Trimming at V came to 6 bases and at J to 10 bases, leaving 9 bases not matched to a gene. The CDR3 protein is CASRGTGGAPQYF. CDR3 sequence (DNA): TGCGCCAGCAGGGGGACAGGCGGAGCGCCGCAGTATTTT.

J is TRBJ1-4 and V is TRBV7-8, with D uncertain. CDR3 length: 16 amino acids. The ends were cut back, 6 bases at V and 0 bases at J, with 14 bases in the middle. Germline V gene data show CDR1 as SGHVS and CDR2 as FQNEAQ. The DNA of the CDR3 is TGTGCCAGCAGTTCCGGCCTCAGGTCAACTAATGAAAAACTGTTTTTT. This codes for CASSSGLRSTNEKLFF.

A word on this clone: The same CDR3 arises from other DNA sequences in this sample as well. The V and J genes are TRBV10-3 and TRBJ2-7; TRBD2 matches at 8 bases. Germline CDR1 and CDR2: ENHRY and SYGVKD. The CDR3 is made up of 13 amino acids. The J segment lost 1 base and the V segment lost 6 bases, leaving 2 bases of the junction unmatched. DNA of the CDR3: TGTGCCATCAGAGTAGCGGGATCCTACGAGCAGTACTTC. Translating gives CAIRVAGSYEQYF.

This clone appeared a single time. V and J are TRBV2 and TRBJ1-3; a weak D match, TRBD1 (5 bases). Trimming cost V 9 bases and J 2 bases, with 14 bases left between them. CDR3 size: 14 residues. Germline CDR1 SNHLY, CDR2 FYNNEI. CDR3 sequence (DNA): TGTGCCAGAGGCCCCGGGGGGGCTGGAAACACCATATATTTT. Translation gives CARGPGGAGNTIYF.

V usage is TRBV6-5 and J usage is TRBJ2-5; maybe TRBD2 (6 bases). This CDR3 region has 14 residues. CDR1 is MNHEY and CDR2 is SVGAGI in the germline V gene. V was shortened by 1 base and J by 5 bases, with 11 bases between the two germline ends. CDR3 protein: CASSYWAGTETQYF. CDR3 sequence (DNA): TGTGCCAGCAGTTACTGGGCGGGAACGGAGACCCAGTACTTC.

The DNA of the CDR3 is TGTGCCAGCAGCTTAGTGGGGGCTGGCCTGGGGTCCTACGAGCAGTACTTC. It specifies CASSLVGAGLGSYEQYF. This chain connects TRBV7-9 to TRBJ2-7; perhaps TRBD1 as D (6 bases). The CDR3 covers 17 residues. Germline CDR1 SEHNR, CDR2 FQNEAQ (reference sequence). V dropped 1 base and J dropped 1 base, with 17 bases sitting between them.

The genes are TRBV5-1 and TRBJ1-4; 10 bases line up with TRBD1. The CDR3 contains 14 residues. CDR1 and CDR2 (germline): SGHRS, YFSETQ. V shed 3 bases and J 5 bases; nucleotides not matched to a gene: 1. DNA for the CDR3: TGCGCCAGCAGCTCGACAGGGGGCAATGAAAAACTGTTTTTT. Protein: CASSSTGGNEKLFF.